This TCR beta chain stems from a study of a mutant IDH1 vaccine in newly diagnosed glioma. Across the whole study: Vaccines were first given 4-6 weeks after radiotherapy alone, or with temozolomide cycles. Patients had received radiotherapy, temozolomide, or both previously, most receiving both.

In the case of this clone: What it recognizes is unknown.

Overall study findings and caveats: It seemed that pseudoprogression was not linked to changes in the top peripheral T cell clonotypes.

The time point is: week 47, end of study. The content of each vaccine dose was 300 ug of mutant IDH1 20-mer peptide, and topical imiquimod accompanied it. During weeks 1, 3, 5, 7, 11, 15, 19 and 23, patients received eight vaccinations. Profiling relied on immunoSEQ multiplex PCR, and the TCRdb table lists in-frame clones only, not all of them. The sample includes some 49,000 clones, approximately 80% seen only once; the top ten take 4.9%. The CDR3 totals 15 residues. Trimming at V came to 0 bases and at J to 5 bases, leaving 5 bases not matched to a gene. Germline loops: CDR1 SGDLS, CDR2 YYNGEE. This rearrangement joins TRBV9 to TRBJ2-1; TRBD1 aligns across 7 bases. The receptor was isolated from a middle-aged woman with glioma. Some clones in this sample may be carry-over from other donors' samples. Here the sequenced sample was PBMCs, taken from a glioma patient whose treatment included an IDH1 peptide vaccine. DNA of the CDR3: TGTGCCAGCAGCGTAGAGAGGGGGCTTAACAATGAGCAGTTCTTC. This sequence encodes CASSVERGLNNEQFF.